Listed below are T cell receptor beta chains from one sample, sequenced in a study of T cell repertoires in cytomegalovirus infection. Their recognized antigens are unknown. TCRdb itself ran the reads through MiXCR, one entry per CDR3 protein. In the table there are hundreds of thousands of distinct CDR3 sequences, approximately 46% of which are singletons. Specimen: cultured PBMCs, collected from culture after CMV antigen stimulation. These receptors were taken from a human donor in good health (CMV status not recorded). Some clones in this sample may be carry-over from other donors' samples. CDR3s include the opening cysteine and the closing phenylalanine or tryptophan. A D gene is named only where the DNA matches it firmly. Part of the rows lack a size; the others show once, few, many or a class for expanded clones.

clone size	V gene	D gene	J gene	CDR3 protein	CDR3 DNA
once	TRBV20-1	TRBD2	TRBJ2-1	CSANSGESYNEQFF	TGCAGTGCTAATAGCGGGGAGTCCTACAATGAGCAGTTCTTC
-	TRBV2	-	TRBJ2-3	CASNWARGTDTQYF	TGTGCCAGCAATTGGGCGAGAGGGACAGATACGCAGTATTTT
-	TRBV7-6	-	TRBJ1-1	CASSSGTPLEAFF	TGTGCCAGCAGCTCCGGGACACCGTTAGAAGCTTTCTTT
-	TRBV12-3/TRBV12-4	TRBD2	TRBJ2-1	CASSLSLAGVRSSYNEQFF	TGTGCCAGCAGTTTATCTTTAGCGGGAGTCAGGTCCTCCTACAATGAGCAGTTCTTC
few	TRBV6-2/TRBV6-3	-	TRBJ1-1	CASRDTSNTEAFF	TGTGCCAGCAGGGACACTAGCAACACTGAAGCTTTCTTT
few	TRBV6-1	TRBD2	TRBJ2-1	CASSEHAGGPNEQFF	TGTGCCAGCAGTGAACACGCGGGGGGGCCCAATGAGCAGTTCTTC
-	TRBV7-2	-	TRBJ2-7	CASSSSFWGEQYF	TGTGCCAGCAGCTCTTCTTTCTGGGGGGAGCAGTACTTC
few	TRBV5-3	TRBD1	TRBJ1-1	CASSKQGMNTEAFF	TGTGCCAGCAGCAAACAGGGGATGAACACTGAAGCTTTCTTT
-	TRBV5-8	-	TRBJ2-7	CASSILLETSEQYF	TGTGCCAGCAGCATCTTATTAGAGACTAGCGAGCAGTACTTC
few	TRBV5-1	-	TRBJ1-1	CASSLGGGEVNTEAFF	TGCGCCAGCAGCTTGGGAGGGGGAGAGGTGAACACTGAAGCTTTCTTT
few	TRBV7-2	TRBD2	TRBJ2-7	CASSLIAGATYEQYF	TGTGCCAGCAGCTTAATAGCGGGAGCCACCTACGAGCAGTACTTC
few	TRBV4-1	-	TRBJ1-3	CASSQSGIPGNTIYF	TGCGCCAGCAGCCAATCGGGAATCCCTGGAAACACCATATATTTT
-	TRBV20-1	-	TRBJ2-1	CSARSGARLNEQFF	TGCAGTGCTAGATCTGGGGCTAGACTCAATGAGCAGTTCTTC
-	TRBV19	-	TRBJ2-3	CATTERSTDTQYF	TGTGCCACCACAGAGCGGAGCACAGATACGCAGTATTTT
-	TRBV27	TRBD1	TRBJ1-2	CASSLWSTDRMSGYTF	TGTGCCAGCAGTTTATGGAGCACGGACAGGATGTCTGGCTACACCTTC
-	TRBV6-4	-	TRBJ2-1	CASSERVASQQFF	TGTGCCAGCAGTGAACGGGTTGCTTCTCAGCAGTTCTTC
-	TRBV25-1	TRBD1	TRBJ1-6	CASSESWTGWDSPLHF	TGTGCCAGCAGTGAATCTTGGACAGGGTGGGATTCACCCCTCCACTTT
-	TRBV6-5	TRBD1	TRBJ1-1	CASSPTGGRGEAFF	TGTGCCAGCAGCCCTACAGGGGGCCGTGGTGAAGCTTTCTTT
-	TRBV6-2/TRBV6-3	-	TRBJ2-1	CASSPGRPNEQFF	TGTGCCAGCAGCCCGGGCCGACCCAATGAGCAGTTCTTC
few	TRBV12-3/TRBV12-4	-	TRBJ1-3	CASRKAPPAGNTIYF	TGTGCCAGCAGGAAAGCGCCGCCGGCAGGAAACACCATATATTTT
-	TRBV18	-	TRBJ2-7	CASSLGDRRSSYEQYF	TGTGCCAGCTCGCTGGGCGACAGACGGAGCTCCTACGAGCAGTACTTC
few	TRBV10-3	-	TRBJ2-3	CAISPVPTDTQYF	TGTGCCATCAGCCCAGTGCCCACAGATACGCAGTATTTT
few	TRBV20-1	-	TRBJ1-2	CSASKTSTELNYGYTF	TGCAGTGCTAGTAAGACGAGTACAGAATTAAACTATGGCTACACCTTC
few	TRBV7-2	-	TRBJ1-4	CASSSGGRADEKLFF	TGTGCCAGCAGCTCAGGTGGCAGGGCTGATGAAAAACTGTTTTTT
many	TRBV7-2	TRBD1	TRBJ2-5	CASSSRTGSETQYF	TGTGCCAGCAGCTCGCGGACAGGGTCAGAGACCCAGTACTTC
-	TRBV19	TRBD1	TRBJ2-4	CASSPRQGKSGIQYF	TGTGCCAGTAGTCCGAGACAGGGGAAGTCGGGCATTCAGTACTTC
once	TRBV10-3	TRBD2	TRBJ2-7	CAIGAGGGGEQYF	TGTGCCATCGGCGCGGGCGGGGGTGGCGAGCAGTACTTC
-	TRBV6-1	TRBD2	TRBJ2-3	CASSDPRPGGAGTDTQYF	TGTGCCAGCAGTGACCCCCGACCCGGGGGGGCCGGAACAGATACGCAGTATTTT
-	TRBV7-2	TRBD2	TRBJ2-1	CASSLYRGGSGSEQFF	TGTGCCAGCAGCTTATATCGGGGGGGGTCGGGTTCTGAGCAGTTCTTC
-	TRBV6-6	-	TRBJ2-2	CASSYHGQSGELFF	TGTGCCAGCAGTTACCACGGACAATCCGGGGAGCTGTTTTTT
-	TRBV12-3/TRBV12-4	-	TRBJ2-7	CASGRLTASYEQYF	TGTGCCAGCGGTAGATTGACAGCCTCCTACGAGCAGTACTTC
-	TRBV12-3/TRBV12-4	TRBD1	TRBJ1-5	CASSSTGGRERPGINF	TGTGCCAGCAGTTCCACAGGGGGTAGGGAAAGGCCTGGGATCAATTTT
-	TRBV10-3	TRBD1	TRBJ2-7	CAINHGQGSYEQYF	TGTGCCATCAACCATGGACAGGGCTCCTACGAGCAGTACTTC
-	TRBV11-2	TRBD1	TRBJ2-2	CASSTLRGRVVTGELFF	TGTGCCAGCAGCACCCTCAGGGGGCGAGTGGTCACCGGGGAGCTGTTTTTT
many	TRBV7-2	TRBD1	TRBJ1-4	CASSSQGSGFNEKLFF	TGTGCCAGCAGCTCACAGGGGTCGGGGTTTAATGAAAAACTGTTTTTT
-	TRBV6-5	TRBD1	TRBJ2-1	CASSRGYRDRAEQFF	TGTGCCAGCAGTAGGGGTTACCGGGACAGGGCAGAGCAGTTCTTC
-	TRBV27	-	TRBJ2-7	CASSPWGPFHEQYF	TGTGCCAGCAGTCCCTGGGGACCATTCCACGAGCAGTACTTC
-	TRBV11-3	-	TRBJ1-6	CASSLYKSVSAFYNSPLHF	TGTGCCAGCAGCTTATACAAATCGGTCAGCGCGTTCTATAATTCACCCCTCCACTTT
-	TRBV5-3	-	TRBJ1-1	CASSLGRLMRNTEAFF	TGTGCCAGCAGCTTAGGCAGACTGATGAGGAACACTGAAGCTTTCTTT
-	TRBV6-2/TRBV6-3	-	TRBJ1-1	CASSHPAGMNTEAFF	TGTGCCAGCAGCCACCCGGCAGGGATGAACACTGAAGCTTTCTTT
-	TRBV5-1	-	TRBJ1-6	CASSERGGSNSPLHF	TGCGCCAGCAGCGAGCGGGGAGGGAGTAATTCACCCCTCCACTTT
-	TRBV10-3	-	TRBJ2-5	CAISGVPPKTQYF	TGTGCCATCAGTGGGGTTCCCCCCAAGACCCAGTACTTC
-	TRBV20-1	-	TRBJ1-5	CSATVEERGNQPQHF	TGCAGTGCTACCGTTGAAGAGAGGGGCAATCAGCCCCAGCATTTT
few	TRBV4-2	TRBD1	TRBJ1-1	CASSDPGQKAFF	TGTGCCAGCAGCGACCCGGGACAGAAAGCTTTCTTT
once	TRBV20-1	TRBD2	TRBJ2-3	CSASSGRATDTQYF	TGCAGTGCCAGTAGCGGGAGGGCCACAGATACGCAGTATTTT
-	TRBV12-3/TRBV12-4	TRBD1	TRBJ2-5	CASSFGQEVQETQYF	TGTGCCAGCAGTTTCGGACAGGAAGTTCAAGAGACCCAGTACTTC
-	TRBV2	TRBD1	TRBJ1-3	CASNPQGTGNTIYF	TGTGCCAGCAACCCACAGGGGACTGGAAACACCATATATTTT
-	TRBV7-4	-	TRBJ1-4	CASSPPMGEKLFF	TGTGCCAGCAGCCCCCCAATGGGTGAAAAACTGTTTTTT
few	TRBV7-2	-	TRBJ2-7	CASSLGPDSTQYEQYF	TGTGCCAGCAGCTTAGGTCCGGACTCCACACAATACGAGCAGTACTTC
-	TRBV27	-	TRBJ2-7	CASSFWQSKQYF	TGTGCCAGCAGTTTTTGGCAATCCAAGCAGTACTTC
-	TRBV7-6	TRBD2	TRBJ2-7	CASSFLLAGRDEQYF	TGCGCCAGCAGCTTTTTACTAGCGGGGAGGGACGAGCAGTACTTC
-	TRBV27	-	TRBJ1-1	CASSPNRGFEYTEAFF	TGTGCCAGCAGTCCCAATAGGGGGTTTGAGTACACTGAAGCTTTCTTT
-	TRBV19	-	TRBJ2-4	CASSMTVAIQYF	TGTGCCAGTAGTATGACCGTGGCCATTCAGTACTTC
few	TRBV7-7	-	TRBJ1-4	CASGEGEKLFF	TGTGCCAGTGGTGAAGGGGAAAAACTGTTTTTT
-	TRBV10-3	-	TRBJ1-3	CAIRGQAHGNTIYF	TGTGCCATCAGAGGGCAGGCCCATGGAAACACCATATATTTT
few	TRBV7-2	TRBD2	TRBJ2-3	CASSFGAGGGDTQYF	TGTGCCAGCAGCTTTGGGGCGGGGGGGGGGGATACGCAGTATTTT
-	TRBV12-5	-	TRBJ2-5	CASGLARQTGREETQYF	TGTGCTAGTGGTTTGGCCCGCCAGACAGGTCGAGAAGAGACCCAGTACTTC